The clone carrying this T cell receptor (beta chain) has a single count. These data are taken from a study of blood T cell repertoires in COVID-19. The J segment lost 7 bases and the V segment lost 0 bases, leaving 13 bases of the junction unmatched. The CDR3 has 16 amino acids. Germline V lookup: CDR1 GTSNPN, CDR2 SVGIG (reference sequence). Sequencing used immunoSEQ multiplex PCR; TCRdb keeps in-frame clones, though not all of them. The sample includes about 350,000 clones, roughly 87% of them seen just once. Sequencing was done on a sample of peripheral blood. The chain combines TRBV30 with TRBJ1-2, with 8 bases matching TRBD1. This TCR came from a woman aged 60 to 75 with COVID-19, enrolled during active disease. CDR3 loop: CAWSVNIRGRYSGYTF. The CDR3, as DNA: TGTGCCTGGAGTGTTAATATCAGGGGGCGATATAGTGGCTACACCTTC. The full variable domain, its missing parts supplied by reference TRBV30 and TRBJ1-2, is SQTIHQWPATLVQPVGSPLSLECTVEGTSNPNLYWYRQAAGRGLQLLFYSVGIGQISSEVPQNLSASRPQDRQFILSSKKLLLSDSGFYLCAWSVNIRGRYSGYTFGSGTRLTVV.